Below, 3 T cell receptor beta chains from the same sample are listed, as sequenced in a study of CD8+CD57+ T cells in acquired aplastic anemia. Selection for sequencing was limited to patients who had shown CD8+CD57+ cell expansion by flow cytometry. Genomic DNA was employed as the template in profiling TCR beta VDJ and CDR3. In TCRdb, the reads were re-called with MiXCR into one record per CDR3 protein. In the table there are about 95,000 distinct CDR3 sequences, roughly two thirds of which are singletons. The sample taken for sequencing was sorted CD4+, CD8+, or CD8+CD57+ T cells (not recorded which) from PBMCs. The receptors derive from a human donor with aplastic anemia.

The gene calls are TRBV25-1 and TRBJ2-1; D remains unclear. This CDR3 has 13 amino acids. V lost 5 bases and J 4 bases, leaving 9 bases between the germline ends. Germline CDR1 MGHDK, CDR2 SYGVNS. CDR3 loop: CASSSDGYNEQFF. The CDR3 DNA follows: TGTGCCAGCAGTTCGGACGGATACAATGAGCAGTTCTTC.

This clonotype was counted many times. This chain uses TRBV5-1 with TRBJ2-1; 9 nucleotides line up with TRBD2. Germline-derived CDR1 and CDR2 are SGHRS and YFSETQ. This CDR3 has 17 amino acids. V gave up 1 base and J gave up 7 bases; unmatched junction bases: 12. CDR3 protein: CASSLWPAGGPRNEQFF. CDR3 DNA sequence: TGCGCCAGCAGCTTGTGGCCCGCGGGGGGGCCGAGGAATGAGCAGTTCTTC. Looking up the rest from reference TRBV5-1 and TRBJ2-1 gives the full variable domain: KAGVTQTPRYLIKTRGQQVTLSCSPISGHRSVSWYQQTPGQGLQFLFEYFSETQRNKGNFPGRFSGRQFSNSRSEMNVSTLELGDSALYLCASSLWPAGGPRNEQFFGPGTRLTVL.

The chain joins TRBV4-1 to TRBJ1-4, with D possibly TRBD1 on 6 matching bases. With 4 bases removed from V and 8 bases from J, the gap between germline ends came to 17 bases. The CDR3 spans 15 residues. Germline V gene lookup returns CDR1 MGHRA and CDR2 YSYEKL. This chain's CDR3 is CASSLGGRGWEKLFF. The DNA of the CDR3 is TGCGCCAGCAGCCTTGGGGGCAGGGGCTGGGAAAAACTGTTTTTT.